The next 2 T cell receptor beta chains were all read from a single sample in a study of shared clonotypes between healthy human individuals. Profiling relied on immunoSEQ multiplex PCR, and the TCRdb table lists in-frame clones only, not all of them. The repertoire holds around 690,000 clones, with about 90% as singletons. Material for sequencing was memory CD8+ T cells from PBMCs. The subset denotes: CD45RO+ cells pooled with CCR7-negative TemRA cells. These receptors all come from a man younger than 35 in good health. Some clones in this sample may be carry-over from other donors' samples.

J is TRBJ2-7 and V is TRBV6-6, with D possibly TRBD1 on 6 matching bases. Trimming left V 5 bases short and J 5 bases short, with 10 bases between. Looked up from germline, CDR1 is MNHNY and CDR2 is SVGAGI (reference sequence). CDR3 size: 12 residues. CDR3 DNA: TGTGCCAGCAGTAACCCAGGGGACGAGCAGTACTTC. Its protein product is CASSNPGDEQYF.

This chain uses TRBV4-1 with TRBJ1-4, with unresolved D. V was pared by 3 bases and J by 2 bases, with 16 bases between. This CDR3 has 17 amino acids. In germline, CDR1 is MGHRA, CDR2 YSYEKL. The CDR3 DNA sequence: TGCGCCAGCAGCCAGGTGCGGTTCGGGGATACTAATGAAAAACTGTTTTTT. It encodes CASSQVRFGDTNEKLFF.